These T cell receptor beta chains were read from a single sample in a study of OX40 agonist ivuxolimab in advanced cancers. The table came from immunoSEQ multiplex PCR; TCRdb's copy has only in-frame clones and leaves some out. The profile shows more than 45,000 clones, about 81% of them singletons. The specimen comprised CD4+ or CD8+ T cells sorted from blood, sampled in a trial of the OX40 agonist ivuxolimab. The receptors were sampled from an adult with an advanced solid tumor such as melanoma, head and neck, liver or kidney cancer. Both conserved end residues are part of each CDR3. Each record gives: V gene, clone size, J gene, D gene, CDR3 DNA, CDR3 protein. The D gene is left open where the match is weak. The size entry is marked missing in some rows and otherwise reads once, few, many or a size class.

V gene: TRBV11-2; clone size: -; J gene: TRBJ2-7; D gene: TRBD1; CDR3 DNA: TGTGCCAGCAGAGTACCGGGACAGACTTACGAGCAGTACTTC; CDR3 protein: CASRVPGQTYEQYF
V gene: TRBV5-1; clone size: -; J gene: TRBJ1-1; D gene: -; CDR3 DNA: TGCGCCAGCAGCTTCCGATGGGGGAACACTGAAGCTTTCTTT; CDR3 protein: CASSFRWGNTEAFF
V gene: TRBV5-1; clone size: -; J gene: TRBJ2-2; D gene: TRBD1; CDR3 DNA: TGCGCCAGCAGCTTGGTACAGGGGGCCGACACCGGGGAGCTGTTTTTT; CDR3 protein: CASSLVQGADTGELFF
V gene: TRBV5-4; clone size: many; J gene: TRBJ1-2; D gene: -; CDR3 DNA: TGTGCCAGCAGCTTGGCCCAGGGATTTGGCTACACCTTC; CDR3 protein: CASSLAQGFGYTF
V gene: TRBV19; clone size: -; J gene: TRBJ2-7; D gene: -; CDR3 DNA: TGTGCCAGTAGTATCATGCCAGAGTCCTACGAGCAGTACTTC; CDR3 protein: CASSIMPESYEQYF
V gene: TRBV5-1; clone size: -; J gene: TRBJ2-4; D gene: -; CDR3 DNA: TGCGCCAGCAGCTTGGCAGGTTTGAGCATTCAGTACTTC; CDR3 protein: CASSLAGLSIQYF
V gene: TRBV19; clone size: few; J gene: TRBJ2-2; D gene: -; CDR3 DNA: TGTGCCAGTAGTACCTCAGGGGGAGGGGCCGGGGAGCTGTTTTTT; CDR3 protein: CASSTSGGGAGELFF
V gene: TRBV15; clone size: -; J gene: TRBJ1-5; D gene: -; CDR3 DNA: TGTGCCACCAGCAGAGATAGTTTATGGACACTCAATCAGCCCCAGCATTTT; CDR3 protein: CATSRDSLWTLNQPQHF
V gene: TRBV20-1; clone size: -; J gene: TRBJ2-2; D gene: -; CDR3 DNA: TGCAGTGCTAGGGCTGCCGGGGAGCTGTTTTTT; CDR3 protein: CSARAAGELFF
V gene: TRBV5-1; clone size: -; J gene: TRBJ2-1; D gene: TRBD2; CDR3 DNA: TGCGCCAGCAGCTGGGGGACTATAAGTGAGCAGTTCTTC; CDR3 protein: CASSWGTISEQFF
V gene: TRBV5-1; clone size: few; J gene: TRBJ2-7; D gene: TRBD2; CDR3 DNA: TGCGCCAGCAGCCAGGGACTAGGGAGCTCCTACGAGCAGTACTTC; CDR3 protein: CASSQGLGSSYEQYF
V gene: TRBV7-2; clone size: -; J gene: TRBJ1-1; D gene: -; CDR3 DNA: TGTGCCAGCAGCTTAGCCTATTACGACACTGAAGCTTTCTTT; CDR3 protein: CASSLAYYDTEAFF
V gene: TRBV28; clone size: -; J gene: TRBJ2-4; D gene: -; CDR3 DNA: TGTGCCAGCAGTTTAATTATCGGCGGGGCGGGATTAATTCAGTACTTC; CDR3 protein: CASSLIIGGAGLIQYF
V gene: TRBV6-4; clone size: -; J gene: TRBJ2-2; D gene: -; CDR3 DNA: TGTGCCAGCAGTGGTGGGGGCTTGAACGGGGAGCTGTTTTTT; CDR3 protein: CASSGGGLNGELFF
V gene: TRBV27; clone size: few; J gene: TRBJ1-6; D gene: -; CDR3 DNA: TGTGCCAGCACCCGATTGAATTCACCCCTCCACTTT; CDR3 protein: CASTRLNSPLHF
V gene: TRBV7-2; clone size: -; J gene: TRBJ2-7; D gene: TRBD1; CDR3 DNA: TGTGCCAGCAGCTTAAGGACGGGACAGCACTACGAGCAGTACTTC; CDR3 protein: CASSLRTGQHYEQYF
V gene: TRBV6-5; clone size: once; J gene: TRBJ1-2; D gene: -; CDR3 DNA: TGTGCCAGCAGTTTCTCGGACAGCTATGGCTACACCTTC; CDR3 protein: CASSFSDSYGYTF
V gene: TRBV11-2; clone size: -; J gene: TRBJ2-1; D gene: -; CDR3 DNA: TGTGCCAGCAGCGTCTTCCGGGACGAGCAGTTCTTC; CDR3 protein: CASSVFRDEQFF
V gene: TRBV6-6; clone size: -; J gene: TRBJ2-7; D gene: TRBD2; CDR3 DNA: TGTGCCAGCAGCCTTAGCGGGAGCGGCTACGAGCAGTACTTC; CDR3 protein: CASSLSGSGYEQYF
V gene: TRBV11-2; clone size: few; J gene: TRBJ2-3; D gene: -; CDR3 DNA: TGTGCCAGCAGCCGACGGTCTGTCAGCACAGATACGCAGTATTTT; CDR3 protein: CASSRRSVSTDTQYF
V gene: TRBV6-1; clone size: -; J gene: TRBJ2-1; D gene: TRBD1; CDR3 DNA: TGTGCCAGCAGTGAGCTGACAGGGTCCTACAATGAGCAGTTCTTC; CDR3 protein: CASSELTGSYNEQFF
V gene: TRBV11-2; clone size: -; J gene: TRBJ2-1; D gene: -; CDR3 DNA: TGTGCCAGCAGCTCCAAGTTAAGCTCCTACAATGAGCAGTTCTTC; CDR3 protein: CASSSKLSSYNEQFF
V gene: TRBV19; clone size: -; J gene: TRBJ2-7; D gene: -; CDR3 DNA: TGTGCCAGTAAGTCGGACAGCTCCTACGAGCAGTACTTC; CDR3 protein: CASKSDSSYEQYF
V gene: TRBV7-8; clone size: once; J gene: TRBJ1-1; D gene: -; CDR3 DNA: TGTGCCAGCAGCCCCCCCGACGCAATCCTGCGAGCTTTCTTT; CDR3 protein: CASSPPDAILRAFF
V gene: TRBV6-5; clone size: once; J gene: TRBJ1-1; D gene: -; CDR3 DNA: TGTGCCAGCAGTTATGGCAGGGTGAACACTGAAGCTTTCTTT; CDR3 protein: CASSYGRVNTEAFF
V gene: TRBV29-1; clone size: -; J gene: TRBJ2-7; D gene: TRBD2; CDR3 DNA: TGCAGCGTTCGAGGGGGACTAGCGGGATTTTACGAGCAGTACTTC; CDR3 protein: CSVRGGLAGFYEQYF
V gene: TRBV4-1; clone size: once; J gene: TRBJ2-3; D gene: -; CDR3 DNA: TGCGCCAGCAGCCCCCGGGGACGTTACACAGATACGCAGTATTTT; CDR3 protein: CASSPRGRYTDTQYF
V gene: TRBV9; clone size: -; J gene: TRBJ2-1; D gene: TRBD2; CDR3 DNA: TGTGCCAGCAGCGGATCTGGGACTAGCGGGCTCTCCTACAATGAGCAGTTCTTC; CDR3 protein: CASSGSGTSGLSYNEQFF
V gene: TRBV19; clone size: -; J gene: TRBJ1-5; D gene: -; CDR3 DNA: TGTGCCAGTAGTACTCCGGGGCGGTACAATCAGCCCCAGCATTTT; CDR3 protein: CASSTPGRYNQPQHF
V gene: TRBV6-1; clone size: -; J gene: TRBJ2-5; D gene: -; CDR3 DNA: TGTGCCAGCAGTGAAGGGACCGGCGTCCAAGAGACCCAGTACTTC; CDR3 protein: CASSEGTGVQETQYF
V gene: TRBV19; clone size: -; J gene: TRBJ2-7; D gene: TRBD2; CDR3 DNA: TGTGCCAGTAGCCTAACTAACTATTGGACTAGCGGGAGTAGCGAGCAGTACTTC; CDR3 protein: CASSLTNYWTSGSSEQYF
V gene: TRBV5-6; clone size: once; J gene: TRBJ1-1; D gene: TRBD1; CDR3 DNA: TGTGCCAGCAGCTTGGATGCGACAGGGAAGCCGAACACTGAAGCTTTCTTT; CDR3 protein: CASSLDATGKPNTEAFF
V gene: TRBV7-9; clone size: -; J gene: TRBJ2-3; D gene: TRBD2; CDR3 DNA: TGTGCCAGCAGACTCTCTAGCGGGAGTACAGATACGCAGTATTTT; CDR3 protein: CASRLSSGSTDTQYF
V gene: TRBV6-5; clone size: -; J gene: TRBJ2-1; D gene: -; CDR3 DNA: TGTGCCAGCAGTTACTCGAACCGTGGGGGAGACAATGAGCAGTTCTTC; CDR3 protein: CASSYSNRGGDNEQFF
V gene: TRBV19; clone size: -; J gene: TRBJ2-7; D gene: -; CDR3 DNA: TGTGCCAGTAGTACCTCCTATGGACACTTATCCTACGAGCAGTACTTC; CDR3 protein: CASSTSYGHLSYEQYF
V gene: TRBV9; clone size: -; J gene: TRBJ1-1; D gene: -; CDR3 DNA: TGTGCCAGCAGCCCCAAATCTCAGGGGAACACTGAAGCTTTCTTT; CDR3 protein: CASSPKSQGNTEAFF
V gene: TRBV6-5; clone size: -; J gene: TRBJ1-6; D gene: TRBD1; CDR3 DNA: TGTGCCAGCAGTTACCGACAGGGTAGTTCACCCCTCCACTTT; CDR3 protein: CASSYRQGSSPLHF
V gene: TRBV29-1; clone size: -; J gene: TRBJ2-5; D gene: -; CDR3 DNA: TGCAGCGTTGACCAGGGTGTGGAGACCCAGTACTTC; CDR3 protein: CSVDQGVETQYF
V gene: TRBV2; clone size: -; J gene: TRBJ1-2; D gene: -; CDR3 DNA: TGTGCCAGCAGTGCCACGGGACCCGGGCTAGTTGGCTACACCTTC; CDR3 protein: CASSATGPGLVGYTF
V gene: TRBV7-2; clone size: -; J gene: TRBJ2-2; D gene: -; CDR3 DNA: TGTGCCAGCAGCTTAGTGCGGGTAGGCGGGGAGCTGTTTTTT; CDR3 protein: CASSLVRVGGELFF
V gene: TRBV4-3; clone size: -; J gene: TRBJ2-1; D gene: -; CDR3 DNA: TGCGCCAGCAGCCAAGAATGGGGGGCGAGCGAGAATGAGCAGTTCTTC; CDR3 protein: CASSQEWGASENEQFF